This T cell receptor beta chain was found in a study of lymphopenia after photon versus proton radiotherapy (dated by TCRdb to between 2017 and 2020). About the study as a whole: In patients with gastrointestinal tumors who developed high-grade lymphopenia, the study compared the immunological effects of photon radiation therapy with those of proton radiation therapy. The cohort included 20 to 25 patients with gastrointestinal tumors who developed lymphopenia after receiving either photon or proton therapy. The goal of the study was to describe how the two radiation modalities differ in their effects on the immune system.

Broad study findings and their caveats: Among patients across the cohort who died, overall survival time showed an inverse correlation with a larger post-nadir drop in TCR diversity. During treatment, patients who received proton therapy stayed relatively stable, whereas patients who received photon therapy lost naive T cells and TCR diversity and gained effector/memory populations. After the lymphocyte count nadir, oligoclonal expansion, especially of CD8+ Temra cells, was observed in photon-treated repertoires, and the drop in diversity was driven by this expansion. The survival association was assessed only in patients who died, and the authors presented better survival with proton therapy as a possibility rather than a demonstrated result.

Library preparation was by the immunoSEQ multiplex PCR assay. T cell repertoires were profiled with deep sequencing of rearranged TCR beta loci together with multiparametric flow cytometry. Entries here come from immuneACCESS through TCRdb and include only in-frame sequences with V and J called. Some clones fail to appear in such tables; in the studies checked, an unresolved V gene covers under half of the shortfall, and the cause of the remainder is unknown. This sample holds 50,000 to 65,000 clones; roughly 87% were observed only once. The ten largest clones represent over 10% of the sample. On this clone itself: The specificity of this receptor is unknown. No much larger clone exists at a distance of one base, and base qualities are not known.

V drops 0 bases and J drops 1 base, leaving 9 bases in between. Sequences SGHVS (CDR1) and FNYEAQ (CDR2) are obtained from the germline V gene. The CDR3 goes from the cysteine to the phenylalanine over 15 residues. Kept here is only the CDR3 DNA, which spans 45 bases and is read in frame from base 1. This clonotype was sampled from a man aged 80 or over with esophageal cancer. The sequencing used peripheral blood, collected from a patient treated with proton-based radiotherapy. The rearrangement combines TRBV7-6 with TRBJ1-1, and perhaps TRBD1 as D gene, on 5 matching bases. The DNA reads as follows: TGTGCCAGCAGCTTAGCGCTAGGGGAGAACACTGAAGCTTTCTTT. This sequence encodes CASSLALGENTEAFF.